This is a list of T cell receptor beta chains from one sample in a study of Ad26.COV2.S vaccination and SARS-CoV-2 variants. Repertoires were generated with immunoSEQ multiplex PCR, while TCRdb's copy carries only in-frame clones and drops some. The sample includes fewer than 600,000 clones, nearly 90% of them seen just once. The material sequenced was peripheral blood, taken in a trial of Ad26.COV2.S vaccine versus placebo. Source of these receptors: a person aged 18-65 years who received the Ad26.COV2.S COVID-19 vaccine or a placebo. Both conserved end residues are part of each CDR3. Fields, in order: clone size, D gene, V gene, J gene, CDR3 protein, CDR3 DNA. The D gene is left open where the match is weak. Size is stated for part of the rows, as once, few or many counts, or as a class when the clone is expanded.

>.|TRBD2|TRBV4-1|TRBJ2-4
CASSQEGLATVTAKNIQYF
TGCGCCAGCAGCCAAGAAGGACTAGCGACTGTCACGGCCAAAAACATTCAGTACTTC
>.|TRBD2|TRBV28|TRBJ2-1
CASRLPRGLAGESSYNEQFF
TGTGCCAGCAGACTCCCTAGGGGACTAGCGGGAGAGAGCTCCTACAATGAGCAGTTCTTC
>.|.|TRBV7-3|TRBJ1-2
CASSIGGATGESAGYTF
TGTGCCAGCAGCATCGGGGGGGCCACCGGAGAGAGCGCTGGCTACACCTTC
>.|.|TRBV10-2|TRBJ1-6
CASSAGYNSPLHF
TGCGCCAGCAGTGCAGGTTATAATTCACCCCTCCACTTT
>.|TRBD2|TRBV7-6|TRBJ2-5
CASSLYLSGRETQYF
TGTGCCAGCAGCTTATACCTCAGCGGGAGGGAGACCCAGTACTTC
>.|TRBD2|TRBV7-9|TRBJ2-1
CASSPAGTSVREQFF
TGTGCCAGCAGCCCCGCCGGGACTAGCGTACGTGAGCAGTTCTTC
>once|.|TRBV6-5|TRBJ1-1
CASTGGGTEAFF
TGTGCCAGCACCGGGGGGGGTACTGAAGCTTTCTTT
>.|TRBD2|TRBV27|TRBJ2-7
CASRSQREGANRYEQYF
TGTGCCAGCAGGTCCCAGCGGGAGGGGGCTAACCGCTACGAGCAGTACTTC
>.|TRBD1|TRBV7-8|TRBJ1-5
CASSITGGSTEPQHF
TGTGCCAGCAGCATAACAGGGGGCTCTACGGAGCCCCAGCATTTT
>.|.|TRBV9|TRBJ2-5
CASSGYPSGETQYF
TGTGCCAGCAGCGGTTACCCGTCGGGGGAGACCCAGTACTTC
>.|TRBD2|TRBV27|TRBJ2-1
CASSQTSGEQFF
TGTGCCAGCAGTCAAACTAGCGGTGAGCAGTTCTTC
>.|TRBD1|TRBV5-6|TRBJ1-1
CASRNTGQLNTEAFF
TGTGCCAGCAGGAACACGGGACAGTTGAACACTGAAGCTTTCTTT
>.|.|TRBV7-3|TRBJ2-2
CASSLAGINTGELFF
TGTGCCAGCAGCTTGGCAGGAATTAACACCGGGGAGCTGTTTTTT
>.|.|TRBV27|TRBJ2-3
CASSLRGRGTDTQYF
TGTGCCAGCAGTTTGAGGGGACGCGGCACAGATACGCAGTATTTT
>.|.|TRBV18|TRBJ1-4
CASSPSAGVNEKLFF
TGTGCCAGCTCCCCCTCGGCAGGGGTTAATGAAAAACTGTTTTTT
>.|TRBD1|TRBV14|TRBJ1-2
CASSPTGTLNYGYTF
TGTGCCAGCAGCCCGACAGGGACGTTAAATTATGGCTACACCTTC
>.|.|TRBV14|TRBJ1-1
CASSQVAGGSEAFF
TGTGCCAGCAGCCAAGTAGCGGGGGGCTCTGAAGCTTTCTTT
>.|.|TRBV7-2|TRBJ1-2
CASSLDGTFYGYTF
TGTGCCAGCAGCTTAGACGGGACATTCTATGGCTACACCTTC
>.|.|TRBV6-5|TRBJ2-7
CASREPRGLGEQYF
TGTGCCAGCAGGGAGCCTCGGGGGCTCGGCGAGCAGTACTTC
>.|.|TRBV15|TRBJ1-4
CATSRGGREGGEKLFF
TGTGCCACCAGCAGAGGGGGAAGGGAGGGAGGAGAAAAACTGTTTTTT
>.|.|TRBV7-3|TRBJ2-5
CASSPDMRSETQYF
TGTGCCAGCAGCCCTGACATGAGGAGCGAGACCCAGTACTTC
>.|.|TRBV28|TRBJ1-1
CASSLLSGAEAFF
TGTGCCAGCAGTTTACTGTCGGGGGCTGAAGCTTTCTTT
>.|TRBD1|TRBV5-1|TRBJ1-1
CASSLTGQGAYLRNTEAFF
TGCGCCAGCAGCCTAACCGGACAGGGGGCGTACCTAAGGAACACTGAAGCTTTCTTT